This T cell receptor beta chain was observed in a study of blood T cell repertoires in COVID-19. Generated by immunoSEQ multiplex PCR, the TCRdb table keeps only in-frame clones and is missing some. The repertoire consists of roughly 110,000 clones, with about four fifths occurring once and the leading ten covering about 10%. Germline loops: CDR1 MNHEY, CDR2 SVGAGI. The CDR3 is 14 residues long. Trimming removed 6 bases from V and 3 bases from J, with 15 bases in between. The sequence was collected from a human donor in a cohort sampled during active COVID-19. This chain links TRBV6-5 with TRBJ2-7; TRBD2 is a possible D gene (5 bases). Sequencing was done on a sample of peripheral blood. The CDR3 loop is CASRVSGRGYEQYF. The CDR3 region has the DNA TGTGCCAGCAGGGTTAGTGGACGGGGCTACGAGCAGTACTTC.